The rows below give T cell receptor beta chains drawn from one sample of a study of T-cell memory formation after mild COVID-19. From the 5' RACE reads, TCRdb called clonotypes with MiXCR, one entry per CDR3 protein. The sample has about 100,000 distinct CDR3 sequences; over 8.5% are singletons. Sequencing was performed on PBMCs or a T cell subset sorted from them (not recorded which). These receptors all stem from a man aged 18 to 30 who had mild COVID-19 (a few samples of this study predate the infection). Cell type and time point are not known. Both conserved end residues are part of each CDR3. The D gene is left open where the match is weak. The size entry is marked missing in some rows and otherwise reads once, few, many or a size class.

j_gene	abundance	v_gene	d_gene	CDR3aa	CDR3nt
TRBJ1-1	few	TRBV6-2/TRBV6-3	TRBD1	CASSRDRRDRVSSFF	TGTGCCAGCAGTCGTGACCGCCGGGACAGGGTATCATCTTTCTTT
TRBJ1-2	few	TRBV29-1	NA	CSVGSGAYHGYTF	TGCAGCGTTGGCTCAGGGGCGTATCATGGCTACACCTTC
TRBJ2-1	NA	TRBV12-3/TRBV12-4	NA	CAIETSRNEQFF	TGTGCGATTGAGACTTCCCGCAATGAGCAGTTCTTC
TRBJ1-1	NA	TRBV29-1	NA	CSVENLNTEAFF	TGCAGCGTTGAGAACCTGAACACTGAAGCTTTCTTT
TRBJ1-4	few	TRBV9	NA	CASRGEDEKLFF	TGTGCCAGCAGGGGAGAGGATGAAAAACTGTTTTTT
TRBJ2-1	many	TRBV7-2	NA	CASSLSESTGYNEQFF	TGTGCCAGCAGCTTATCCGAATCCACAGGGTACAATGAGCAGTTCTTC
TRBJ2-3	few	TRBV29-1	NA	CTFSGAVTDTQYF	TGCACCTTCAGTGGGGCTGTCACAGATACGCAGTATTTT
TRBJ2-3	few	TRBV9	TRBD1	CASSETGGTDTQYF	TGTGCCAGCAGCGAGACAGGGGGAACAGATACGCAGTATTTT
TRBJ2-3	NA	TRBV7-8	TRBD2	CASRTNEGLGTDTQYF	TGTGCCAGCAGAACAAACGAAGGACTAGGCACAGATACGCAGTATTTT
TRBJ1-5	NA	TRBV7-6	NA	CASSLAPGGGSQPQHF	TGTGCCAGCAGCTTAGCCCCTGGTGGGGGCAGTCAGCCCCAGCATTTT
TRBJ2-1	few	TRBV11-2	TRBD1	CASSARGTGANEQFF	TGTGCCAGCAGCGCCAGGGGGACAGGGGCTAATGAGCAGTTCTTC
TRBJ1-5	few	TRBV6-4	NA	CATQKLESNQPQHF	TGTGCCACCCAAAAGTTGGAGAGCAATCAGCCCCAGCATTTT
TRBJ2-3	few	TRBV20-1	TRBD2	CSARDLLAGDTDTQYF	TGCAGTGCTAGAGATCTGTTAGCGGGGGACACAGATACGCAGTATTTT
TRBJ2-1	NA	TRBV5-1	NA	CASIGGHNEQFF	TGCGCCAGCATTGGCGGTCACAATGAGCAGTTCTTC
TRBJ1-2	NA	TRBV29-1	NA	CSVDNFGDGYTF	TGCAGCGTTGATAATTTTGGGGATGGCTACACCTTC
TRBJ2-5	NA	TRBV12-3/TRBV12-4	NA	CASQDLKETQYF	TGTGCCAGCCAAGACCTGAAAGAGACCCAGTACTTC
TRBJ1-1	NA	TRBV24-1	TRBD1	CATGGGNEAFF	TGTGCCACCGGAGGGGGCAATGAGGCTTTCTTT
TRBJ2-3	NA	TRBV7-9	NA	CASSLTALGKTKTTDTQYF	TGTGCCAGCAGCTTAACCGCCCTTGGAAAAACCAAAACCACAGATACGCAGTATTTT
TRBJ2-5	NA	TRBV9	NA	CASSVAEGVRETQYF	TGTGCCAGCAGCGTAGCGGAGGGTGTTCGAGAGACCCAGTACTTC
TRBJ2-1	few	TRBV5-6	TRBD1	CASSSDRATYNEQFF	TGTGCCAGCAGTTCGGACAGGGCGACCTACAATGAGCAGTTCTTC
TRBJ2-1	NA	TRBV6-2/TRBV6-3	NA	CASSYTGTRYNEQFF	TGTGCCAGCAGTTACACCGGGACGCGCTACAATGAGCAGTTCTTC
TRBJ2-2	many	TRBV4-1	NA	CASSHSIFPNTGELFF	TGCGCCAGCAGCCACAGTATATTCCCGAACACCGGGGAGCTGTTTTTT
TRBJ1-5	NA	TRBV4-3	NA	CASSQDLFSNQPQHF	TGCGCCAGCAGCCAAGACCTCTTCAGCAATCAGCCCCAGCATTTT
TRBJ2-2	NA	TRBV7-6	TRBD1	CASSIQGARPNTGELFF	TGTGCCAGCAGCATACAGGGGGCTAGGCCGAACACCGGGGAGCTGTTTTTT
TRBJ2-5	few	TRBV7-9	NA	CASSLVLGETQYF	TGTGCCAGCAGCTTAGTATTAGGAGAGACCCAGTACTTC
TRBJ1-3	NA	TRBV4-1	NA	CASSQDPGVSGNTIYF	TGCGCCAGCAGCCAAGATCCCGGGGTCTCTGGAAACACCATATATTTT
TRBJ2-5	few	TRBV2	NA	CARMGPTIGETQYF	TGTGCCAGAATGGGGCCGACTATCGGCGAGACCCAGTACTTC
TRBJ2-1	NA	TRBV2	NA	CASSDKGNEQFF	TGTGCCAGCAGTGATAAGGGGAATGAGCAGTTCTTC
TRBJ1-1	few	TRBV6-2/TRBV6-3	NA	CASSYSSMNTEAFF	TGTGCCAGCAGTTACTCGTCTATGAACACTGAAGCTTTCTTT
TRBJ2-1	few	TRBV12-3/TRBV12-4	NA	CASSYYGYNEQFF	TGTGCCAGCAGTTATTACGGTTACAATGAGCAGTTCTTC
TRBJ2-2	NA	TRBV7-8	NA	CASSLGRAGELFF	TGTGCCAGCAGCTTAGGGCGGGCCGGGGAGCTGTTTTTT
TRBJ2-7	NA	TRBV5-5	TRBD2	CASSSTSGIYEQYF	TGTGCCAGCAGCTCTACTAGCGGTATCTACGAGCAGTACTTC
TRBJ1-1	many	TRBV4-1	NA	CASSQDGDKTEAFF	TGCGCCAGCAGCCAAGATGGGGACAAAACTGAAGCTTTCTTT
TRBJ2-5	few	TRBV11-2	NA	CASSSTNTGSVKTQYF	TGTGCCAGCAGCTCAACGAATACAGGGAGCGTAAAGACCCAGTACTTC
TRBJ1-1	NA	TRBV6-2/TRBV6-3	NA	CASSYPWSGAGTEAFF	TGTGCCAGCAGTTACCCATGGTCAGGGGCGGGCACTGAAGCTTTCTTT
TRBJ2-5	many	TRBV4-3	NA	CASSQADSYQETQYF	TGCGCCAGCAGCCAAGCTGACAGTTACCAAGAGACCCAGTACTTC
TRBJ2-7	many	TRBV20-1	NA	CSALDPNPYEQYF	TGCAGTGCGCTAGACCCAAACCCCTACGAGCAGTACTTC
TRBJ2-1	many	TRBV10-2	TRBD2	CASSDRTSGMYNEQFF	TGCGCCAGCAGTGATAGGACTAGCGGGATGTACAATGAGCAGTTCTTC
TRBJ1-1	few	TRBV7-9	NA	CASSSLDTEAFF	TGTGCCAGCAGCTCGTTGGACACTGAAGCTTTCTTT
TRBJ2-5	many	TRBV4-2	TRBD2	CASSQDYGGAETQYF	TGTGCCAGCAGCCAAGATTACGGGGGGGCAGAGACCCAGTACTTC
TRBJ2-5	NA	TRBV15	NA	CATSQGGGKEETQYF	TGTGCCACCAGCCAGGGGGGCGGGAAGGAAGAGACCCAGTACTTC
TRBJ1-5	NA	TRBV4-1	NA	CASSQGSNNQPQHF	TGCGCCAGCAGCCAAGGGTCCAACAATCAGCCCCAGCATTTT
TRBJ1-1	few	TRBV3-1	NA	CATNGENTEAFF	TGTGCCACGAATGGGGAAAACACTGAAGCTTTCTTT
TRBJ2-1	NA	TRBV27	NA	CASSLGGVSSYNEQFF	TGTGCCAGCAGTCTAGGGGGGGTATCCTCCTACAATGAGCAGTTCTTC
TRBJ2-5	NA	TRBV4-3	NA	CASSQDQETQYF	TGCGCCAGCAGCCAAGACCAAGAGACCCAGTACTTC
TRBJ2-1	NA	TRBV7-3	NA	CASSDPEGQATSMDEQFF	TGTGCCAGCAGCGACCCCGAGGGGCAGGCGACCTCGATGGATGAGCAGTTCTTC
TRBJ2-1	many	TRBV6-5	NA	CASSPWGVTEQFF	TGTGCCAGCAGCCCTTGGGGGGTCACTGAGCAGTTCTTC
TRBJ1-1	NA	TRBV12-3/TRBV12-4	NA	CASSTVQGRNTEAFF	TGTGCCAGCAGTACCGTTCAGGGTCGGAACACTGAAGCTTTCTTT
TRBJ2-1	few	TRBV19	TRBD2	CASSLAGSSYNEQFF	TGTGCCAGTAGTCTAGCGGGCAGCTCCTACAATGAGCAGTTCTTC
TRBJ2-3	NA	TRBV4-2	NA	CASSQEGRGATDTQYF	TGTGCCAGCAGCCAAGAAGGCAGGGGGGCCACAGATACGCAGTATTTT
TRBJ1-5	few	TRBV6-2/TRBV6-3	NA	CASTRSAGTTGWGQPQHF	TGTGCCAGCACCCGCTCGGCTGGGACAACGGGGTGGGGTCAGCCCCAGCATTTT
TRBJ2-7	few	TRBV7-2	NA	CASSLDRGPLKEQYF	TGTGCCAGCAGCTTAGATAGGGGTCCTCTGAAGGAGCAGTACTTC